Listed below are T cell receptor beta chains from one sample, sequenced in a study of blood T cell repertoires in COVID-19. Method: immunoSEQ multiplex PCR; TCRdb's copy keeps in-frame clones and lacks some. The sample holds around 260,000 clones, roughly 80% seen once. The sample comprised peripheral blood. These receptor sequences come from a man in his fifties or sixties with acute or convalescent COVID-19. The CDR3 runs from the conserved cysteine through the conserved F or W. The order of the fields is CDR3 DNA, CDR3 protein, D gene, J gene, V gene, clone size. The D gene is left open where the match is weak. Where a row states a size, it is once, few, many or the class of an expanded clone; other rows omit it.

DNA: TGTGCCAGCAGTGAAGTGGACAGGAACACTGAAGCTTTCTTT; CDR3: CASSEVDRNTEAFF; D: -; J: TRBJ1-1; V: TRBV6-1; size: -
DNA: TGTGCCAGCAGCTTAGTGGGACAGGGGCTGTACAATGAGCAGTTCTTC; CDR3: CASSLVGQGLYNEQFF; D: TRBD1; J: TRBJ2-1; V: TRBV7-9; size: -
DNA: TGTGCCGCCACAGCTGATGGTGGCTACACCTTC; CDR3: CAATADGGYTF; D: -; J: TRBJ1-2; V: TRBV28; size: -
DNA: TGTGCCAGCAGTTTAGGCGGGAGGCCCAGGTACGAGCAGTACTTC; CDR3: CASSLGGRPRYEQYF; D: TRBD2; J: TRBJ2-7; V: TRBV28; size: -
DNA: TGTGCCAGCAGCCAAGATTGGGGAGTGAGCGGGATGTCCTACGAGCAGTACTTC; CDR3: CASSQDWGVSGMSYEQYF; D: TRBD2; J: TRBJ2-7; V: TRBV4-2; size: -
DNA: TGTGCCAGCAGCTCGGGCGCTAGCCAGTCGGCATTTGAGCAGTTCTTC; CDR3: CASSSGASQSAFEQFF; D: -; J: TRBJ2-1; V: TRBV7-2; size: -
DNA: TGTGCCATCAGAGACGGACAGTTAATTGGAAATTCACCCCTCCACTTT; CDR3: CAIRDGQLIGNSPLHF; D: -; J: TRBJ1-6; V: TRBV10-3; size: -
DNA: TGTGCCAGCACCACATTGGAGACCCAGTACTTC; CDR3: CASTTLETQYF; D: -; J: TRBJ2-5; V: TRBV3-1/TRBV3-2; size: -
DNA: TGTGCCAGCAGCTTAGCGGGGCATCAGCCCCAGCATTTT; CDR3: CASSLAGHQPQHF; D: -; J: TRBJ1-5; V: TRBV7-9; size: -
DNA: TGTGCCAGCAGCCCCAGACAGGCCTTGAACACTGAAGCTTTCTTT; CDR3: CASSPRQALNTEAFF; D: -; J: TRBJ1-1; V: TRBV7-2; size: -
DNA: TGCGCCAGCAGCCACCGACTAGCGGGAGTGGAGACCCAGTACTTC; CDR3: CASSHRLAGVETQYF; D: TRBD2; J: TRBJ2-5; V: TRBV4-3; size: -
DNA: TGTGCCAGCTCTTGGACTAGCGGGGGCTCCTACAATGAGCAGTTCTTC; CDR3: CASSWTSGGSYNEQFF; D: TRBD2; J: TRBJ2-1; V: TRBV2; size: -
DNA: TGTGCCAGCAGCTTACCAACTAGCGGGAGCTACGAGCAGTACTTC; CDR3: CASSLPTSGSYEQYF; D: TRBD2; J: TRBJ2-7; V: TRBV7-2; size: -
DNA: TGTGCCAGCAGCTTCCACAGGGGGGCCCTGGTCACTGAAGCTTTCTTT; CDR3: CASSFHRGALVTEAFF; D: TRBD1; J: TRBJ1-1; V: TRBV7-9; size: -
DNA: TGTGCCAGCAGCTTTCCCTCAGATACGCAGTATTTT; CDR3: CASSFPSDTQYF; D: -; J: TRBJ2-3; V: TRBV5-4; size: -
DNA: TGTGCCAGCAGTTGGACAGGTCAAGAGACCCAGTACTTC; CDR3: CASSWTGQETQYF; D: TRBD1; J: TRBJ2-5; V: TRBV27; size: few
DNA: TGTGCCAGCTCACCCCAGGGGGATGAAAAACTGTTTTTT; CDR3: CASSPQGDEKLFF; D: TRBD1; J: TRBJ1-4; V: TRBV18; size: -
DNA: TGTGCCAGCAGTTCCAGAAGTAATTCACCCCTCCACTTT; CDR3: CASSSRSNSPLHF; D: -; J: TRBJ1-6; V: TRBV6-2/TRBV6-3; size: -
DNA: TGCGCCAGCAGCCAAGATCGCGACACCCCGTATGGCTACACCTTC; CDR3: CASSQDRDTPYGYTF; D: -; J: TRBJ1-2; V: TRBV4-1; size: few
DNA: TGTGCCAGCAGTGTTACTGGGGCCAACGTCCTGACTTTC; CDR3: CASSVTGANVLTF; D: -; J: TRBJ2-6; V: TRBV25-1; size: -
DNA: TGTGCCAGCGTAAGACAGGGGGGGAACACTGAAGCTTTCTTT; CDR3: CASVRQGGNTEAFF; D: TRBD1; J: TRBJ1-1; V: TRBV2; size: -
DNA: TGTGCCAGCAGTTTCGGGCGACCGAAGACAGCACAAAACATTCAGTACTTC; CDR3: CASSFGRPKTAQNIQYF; D: -; J: TRBJ2-4; V: TRBV27; size: -
DNA: TGCAGCGCGAACAGTTACACCGGGGAGCTGTTTTTT; CDR3: CSANSYTGELFF; D: -; J: TRBJ2-2; V: TRBV29-1; size: -
DNA: TGTGCCAGCAGCAAAGCAAGGGGTAGCGGGGCTTCCTACGAGCAGTACTTC; CDR3: CASSKARGSGASYEQYF; D: -; J: TRBJ2-7; V: TRBV21-1; size: -
DNA: TGTGCCAGCAGCGTAGGAACAGACTCTGGAAACACCATATATTTT; CDR3: CASSVGTDSGNTIYF; D: -; J: TRBJ1-3; V: TRBV9; size: -
DNA: TGTGCCATCAGTGAGTCGACTAGCGGGAGCCACGAGCAGTACTTC; CDR3: CAISESTSGSHEQYF; D: TRBD2; J: TRBJ2-7; V: TRBV10-3; size: -
DNA: TGTGCCTGGAGTCCCCGGGACAGGGGTCCCTACTATGGCTACACCTTC; CDR3: CAWSPRDRGPYYGYTF; D: TRBD1; J: TRBJ1-2; V: TRBV30; size: once
DNA: TGTGCCATCAGTGAGCTGGCCGGGACTCTAAACTTC; CDR3: CAISELAGTLNF; D: -; J: TRBJ2-5; V: TRBV10-3; size: -
DNA: TGTGCCAGCAGTTTACCAGGGGGCCTGGATTCACCCCTCCACTTT; CDR3: CASSLPGGLDSPLHF; D: TRBD1; J: TRBJ1-6; V: TRBV25-1; size: -
DNA: TGTGCCAGCAGTTACACAGGGGGAGGCACTGAAGCTTTCTTT; CDR3: CASSYTGGGTEAFF; D: TRBD1; J: TRBJ1-1; V: TRBV6-5; size: -
DNA: TGCGCCAGCAGCCAAGCGGCAGGGGAAGTTTACGAGCAGTACTTC; CDR3: CASSQAAGEVYEQYF; D: -; J: TRBJ2-7; V: TRBV4-3; size: -
DNA: TGTGCCAGCAGTTTCATGGGAGAGGTAGATGGCTACACCTTC; CDR3: CASSFMGEVDGYTF; D: -; J: TRBJ1-2; V: TRBV27; size: -
DNA: TGTGCCAGCAGTTACTCGCGCGAACAGAGCTCCTACGAGCAGTACTTC; CDR3: CASSYSREQSSYEQYF; D: -; J: TRBJ2-7; V: TRBV6-5; size: -
DNA: TGTGCCAGCAGCTGGGGGGAGGGTAGCACAGATACGCAGTATTTT; CDR3: CASSWGEGSTDTQYF; D: TRBD2; J: TRBJ2-3; V: TRBV7-2; size: -
DNA: TGTGCCAGTAGTCGTGGGGAGGGGGTGACAAACACTGAAGCTTTCTTT; CDR3: CASSRGEGVTNTEAFF; D: -; J: TRBJ1-1; V: TRBV19; size: few